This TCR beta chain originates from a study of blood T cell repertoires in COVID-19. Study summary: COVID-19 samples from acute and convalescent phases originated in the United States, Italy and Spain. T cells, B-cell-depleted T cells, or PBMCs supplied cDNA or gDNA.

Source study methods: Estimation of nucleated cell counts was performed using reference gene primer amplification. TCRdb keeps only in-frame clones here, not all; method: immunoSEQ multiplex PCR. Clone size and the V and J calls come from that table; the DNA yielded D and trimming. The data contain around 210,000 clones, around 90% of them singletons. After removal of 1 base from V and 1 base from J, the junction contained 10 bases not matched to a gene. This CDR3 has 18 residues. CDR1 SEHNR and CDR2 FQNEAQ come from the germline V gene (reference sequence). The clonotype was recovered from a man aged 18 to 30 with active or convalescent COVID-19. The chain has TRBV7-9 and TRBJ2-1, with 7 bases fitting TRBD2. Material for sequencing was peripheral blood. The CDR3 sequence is CASSLVGWKRESYNEQFF. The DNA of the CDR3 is TGTGCCAGCAGCTTAGTCGGGTGGAAGCGGGAATCCTACAATGAGCAGTTCTTC.